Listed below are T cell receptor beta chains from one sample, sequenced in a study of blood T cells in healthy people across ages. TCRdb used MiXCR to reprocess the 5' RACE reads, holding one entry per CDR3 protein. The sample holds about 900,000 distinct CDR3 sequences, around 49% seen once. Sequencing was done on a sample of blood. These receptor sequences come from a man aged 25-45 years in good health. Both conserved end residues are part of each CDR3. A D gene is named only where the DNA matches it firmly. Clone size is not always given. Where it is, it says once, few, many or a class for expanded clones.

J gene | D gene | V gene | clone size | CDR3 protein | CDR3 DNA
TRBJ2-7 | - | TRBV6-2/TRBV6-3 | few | CASRKEGYYEQYF | TGTGCCAGCAGAAAAGAGGGTTACTACGAGCAGTACTTC
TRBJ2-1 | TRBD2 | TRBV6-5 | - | CPFSGGPKYYNEQFF | TGTCCTTTTAGCGGGGGCCCAAAATACTACAATGAGCAGTTCTTC
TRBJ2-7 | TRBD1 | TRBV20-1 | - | CSAREKDRVYDEQYF | TGCAGTGCTAGAGAGAAGGACAGGGTATACGACGAGCAGTACTTC
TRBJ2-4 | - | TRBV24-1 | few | CATSDLKDIQYF | TGTGCCACCAGTGATTTGAAGGACATTCAGTACTTC
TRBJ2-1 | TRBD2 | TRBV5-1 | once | CASSATSGGVYGQFF | TGCGCCAGCAGCGCGACTAGCGGGGGGGTTTATGGGCAGTTCTTC
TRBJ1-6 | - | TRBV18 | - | CASPPAGESYNSPLHF | TGTGCCAGCCCACCAGCCGGGGAGTCCTATAATTCACCCCTCCACTTT
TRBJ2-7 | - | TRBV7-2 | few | CASSFGGDYYEQYF | TGTGCCAGCAGCTTCGGGGGAGATTACTACGAGCAGTACTTC
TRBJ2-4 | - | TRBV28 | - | CASSFRTSSNIQYF | TGTGCCAGCAGTTTCCGTACTAGTAGTAACATTCAGTACTTC
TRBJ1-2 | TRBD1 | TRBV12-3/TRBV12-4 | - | CASSSGTGVYTF | TGTGCCAGCAGTTCCGGGACAGGGGTCTACACCTTC
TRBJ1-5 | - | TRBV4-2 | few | CASSQGRGRGNQPQHF | TGTGCCAGCAGCCAAGGACGGGGGCGCGGCAATCAGCCCCAGCATTTT
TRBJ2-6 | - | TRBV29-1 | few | CSVKTGANVLTF | TGCAGCGTTAAAACTGGGGCCAACGTCCTGACTTTC
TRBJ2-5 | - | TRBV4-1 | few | CASSQVNPVQETQYF | TGCGCCAGCAGCCAAGTTAACCCCGTTCAAGAGACCCAGTACTTC
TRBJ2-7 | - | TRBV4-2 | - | CASSPGSQGPSYEQYF | TGTGCCAGCAGCCCTGGGAGCCAGGGTCCCTCCTACGAGCAGTACTTC
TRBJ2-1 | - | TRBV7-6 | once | CASSPRPPERTYNEQFF | TGTGCCAGCAGCCCACGACCCCCCGAGAGAACCTACAATGAGCAGTTCTTC
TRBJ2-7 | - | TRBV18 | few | CASSLTDSLGSYEQYF | TGTGCCAGCTCACTTACGGACAGTCTAGGGTCCTACGAGCAGTACTTC
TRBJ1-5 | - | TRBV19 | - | CASSMGRNRDQPQHF | TGTGCCAGTAGTATGGGCAGGAATCGGGATCAGCCCCAGCATTTT
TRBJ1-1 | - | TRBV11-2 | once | CASSLSGHTEAFF | TGTGCCAGCAGCTTATCGGGGCACACTGAAGCTTTCTTT
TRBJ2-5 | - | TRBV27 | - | CASSFWAGETQYF | TGTGCCAGCAGTTTTTGGGCCGGAGAGACCCAGTACTTC
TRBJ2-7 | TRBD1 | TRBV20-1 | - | CSAKRGPSYEQYF | TGCAGTGCTAAAAGGGGGCCATCCTACGAGCAGTACTTC
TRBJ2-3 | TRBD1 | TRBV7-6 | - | CASSFGTGGPDTQYF | TGTGCCAGCAGCTTCGGGACAGGGGGCCCAGATACGCAGTATTTT
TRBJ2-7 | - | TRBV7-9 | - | CAGAGDSYEQYF | TGTGCTGGGGCAGGGGATTCCTACGAGCAGTACTTC
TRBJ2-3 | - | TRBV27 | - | CASSPERLVGTDTQYF | TGTGCCAGCAGCCCTGAGAGGCTAGTGGGCACAGATACGCAGTATTTT